This T cell receptor (beta chain) is from a study of CD8 T cells in ankylosing spondylitis. Whole-study results and caveats: A TCR beta motif of roughly eight highly homologous variants appeared characteristic of ankylosing spondylitis blood. Prior literature has documented some motif variants in synovial fluid and blood from reactive arthritis.

TCRdb reprocessed the 5' RACE reads with MiXCR, giving one entry per CDR3 protein. The sample lists more than 25,000 distinct CDR3 sequences, approximately 15% occurring once. This clonotype was observed many times. No antigen is known for it. Trimming took off 2 bases at V and 6 bases at J, with 11 bases between the two ends. The CDR3 extends over 13 amino acids. CDR1 and CDR2 (germline): MGHRA, YSYEKL. The sample consisted of blood. The chain recombines TRBV4-1 with TRBJ2-7; no firm D call. This clonotype was obtained from a male donor with ankylosing spondylitis or in good health (not recorded which). CDR3 in amino acids: CASSQLDPPEQYF. The DNA of the CDR3 is TGCGCCAGCAGCCAACTGGACCCTCCCGAGCAGTACTTC.